The 14 T cell receptor beta chains reported below all come from one sample, sequenced in a study of breast tumors, draining lymph nodes, adjacent tissues. Breast cancer patients provided tissue from their axillary draining lymph nodes. One entry per CDR3 protein, called by TCRdb with MiXCR from the multiplex PCR reads. The sample includes about 220,000 distinct CDR3 sequences, nearly 35% seen only once; the top ten take about 3.3%. The sequenced sample consisted of axillary lymph node tissue. The receptors derive from a female donor with breast cancer. Some clones in this sample may be carry-over from other donors' samples.

This clonotype was seen a handful of times. This may be a read error: a much more frequent sequence differs by one nucleotide. The chain has TRBV20-1 and TRBJ2-7; no definite D call. The V gene's germline CDR1 is DFQATT and CDR2 SNEGSKA (reference sequence). This CDR3 spans 13 amino acids. The DNA of the CDR3 is TGCAGTGCTAGAGATCGGAACGGCTACGCGCAGTACTTC. This gives the protein CSARDRNGYAQYF.

This clonotype came up many times. The rearrangement uses TRBV24-1 and TRBJ2-3; tentatively, D is TRBD1 (6 bases). CDR3 length: 15 residues. Trimming cost V 4 bases and J 0 bases, with 10 bases left between them. Germline loops: CDR1 KGHDR, CDR2 SFDVKD. The CDR3 nucleotides read TGTGCCACCAGTGAATTAGGACAGAGCACAGATACGCAGTATTTT. Protein sequence: CATSELGQSTDTQYF.

At least ten counts were recorded for this clonotype. The chain uses TRBV25-1 and TRBJ1-2; a weak D match, TRBD1 (5 bases). Germline CDR1 reads MGHDK; CDR2 reads SYGVNS. V was pared by 1 base and J by 4 bases, with 10 bases between. This CDR3 is 14 amino acids long. The CDR3 protein is CASSESGGGYGYTF. The CDR3 bases are TGTGCCAGCAGTGAATCCGGGGGTGGCTATGGCTACACCTTC.

This clonotype showed up just a few times. Here the CDR3 reads CASSVGLAGVEETQYF. CDR3 nucleotides: TGTGCCAGCAGCGTAGGTCTAGCGGGAGTAGAAGAGACCCAGTACTTC. This chain links TRBV9 with TRBJ2-5; 10 bases fit TRBD2. The CDR3 spans 16 residues. Germline V gene data show CDR1 as SGDLS and CDR2 as YYNGEE. The junction had 5 bases not matched to a gene; V was cut back by 0 bases and J by 3 bases.

V gene TRBV2 combines with J gene TRBJ2-7; possible D gene TRBD1, 6 bases. Germline V gene lookup returns CDR1 SNHLY and CDR2 FYNNEI. The length of the CDR3 is 13 residues. Trimming shortened V by 10 bases and J by 0 bases, and 13 bases separated the two germline ends. The CDR3 here is CATRADSSYEQYF. DNA of the CDR3: TGTGCCACCAGGGCGGACAGCTCCTACGAGCAGTACTTC.

This clonotype was recorded a few times. The chain couples TRBV7-2 to TRBJ2-4; possibly TRBD2 for D (7 bases). Per germline, CDR1 SGHTA and CDR2 FQGNSA. This CDR3 is built from 16 residues. Trimming shortened V by 4 bases and J by 1 base, and 14 bases separated the two germline ends. CDR3 sequence reads: CASSWGGARAKNIQYF. In nucleotides, the CDR3 is TGTGCCAGCAGCTGGGGGGGGGCCCGGGCCAAAAACATTCAGTACTTC.

The gene calls are TRBV20-1 and TRBJ1-6; 8 bases are a match to TRBD1. The V gene end was trimmed by 4 bases and the J gene end by 6 bases; junction bases not matched to a gene: 2. Germline CDR1 reads DFQATT; CDR2 reads SNEGSKA (reference sequence). This CDR3 spans 13 amino acids. CDR3 sequence (DNA): TGCAGTGCTACGACAGGGGCTAATTCACCCCTCCACTTT. This codes for CSATTGANSPLHF.

The table lists this clonotype with many counts. This chain uses TRBV24-1 with TRBJ2-5; D is ambiguous. Trimming pared 2 bases from V and 4 bases from J, leaving 7 bases between. Germline CDR1 KGHDR, CDR2 SFDVKD. The CDR3 contains 13 residues. The CDR3 spells CATSDSAIETQYF. For the CDR3, the DNA is TGTGCCACCAGTGATTCGGCCATAGAGACCCAGTACTTC.

The genes are TRBV20-1 and TRBJ2-7; tentatively, D is TRBD2 (8 bases). The V gene lost 0 bases and the J gene lost 3 bases, with 24 bases spanning the gap. The germline V gene encodes CDR1 DFQATT and CDR2 SNEGSKA (reference sequence). CDR3 size: 18 residues. The CDR3 DNA follows: TGCAGTGCTAGAGATAGATCGGGGGGGGCCAGGGGGGACTACGAGCAGTACTTC. Translating gives CSARDRSGGARGDYEQYF.

This clonotype was observed at least ten times. The rearrangement uses TRBV7-3 and TRBJ2-1, with D perhaps matching TRBD1 (6 bases). The V end was cut by 6 bases, the J end by 2 bases, with 17 bases between. The germline V gene has CDR1 SGHTA and CDR2 FQGTGA. CDR3 size: 16 residues. CDR3 sequence: CASSRLGGQTYNEQFF. As DNA, the CDR3 is TGTGCCAGCAGTAGACTCGGTGGACAGACCTACAATGAGCAGTTCTTC.

This clonotype was recorded many times. This may stem from a read error, because a much larger clone lies one nucleotide away. The conserved phenylalanine or tryptophan normally closing the CDR3 is absent here, so this likely arose from a read error. The chain has TRBV9 and TRBJ2-5; no definite D call. Germline assignment: CDR1 SGDLS and CDR2 YYNGEE. V was trimmed by 0 bases and J by 2 bases, leaving 5 bases between them. The CDR3 length is 13 residues. DNA for the CDR3: TGTGCCAGCAGCGTAGATACGCAAGAGACCCAGTACTCC. It yields the protein CASSVDTQETQYS.

Worth noting for this clonotype: Mismatch with germline at one junction end may stem from a read error. The chain recombines TRBV7-7 with TRBJ2-5; possibly TRBD2 for D (7 bases). CDR1 and CDR2 from the germline V gene are SSHAT and FNYEAQ (reference sequence). There are 15 residues in the CDR3. The CDR3 loop reads CASSAQTGGKYEQHF. DNA of the CDR3: TGTGCTAGCAGCGCACAAACGGGGGGCAAATACGAGCAGCACTTC.

A note on this clonotype: This may be a read error: a much more frequent sequence differs by one nucleotide. This chain connects TRBV6-5 to TRBJ1-2, with no clear D. Germline CDR1 MNHEY, CDR2 SVGAGI. The CDR3 length is 15 residues. The CDR3 loop reads CASSYLPRIAAGYSF. The CDR3 coding sequence is TGTGCCAGCAGTTACTTGCCCAGGATCGCGGCTGGCTACTCCTTC.

Many counts were recorded for this clonotype. The J gene is TRBJ1-2, the V gene TRBV6-5; 7 positions match TRBD1. V lost 2 bases and J lost 7; bases outside the gene matches: 10. The CDR3 spans 15 residues. Germline V gene lookup returns CDR1 MNHEY and CDR2 SVGAGI. CDR3 nucleotides: TGTGCCAGCAGTTACCGGAGTGGGACAGCGCTTGGCTACACCTTC. This codes for CASSYRSGTALGYTF.